Following are 12 T cell receptor beta chains from one sample sequenced in a study of OX40 agonist ivuxolimab in advanced cancers. Generated by immunoSEQ multiplex PCR, the TCRdb table keeps only in-frame clones and is missing some. The repertoire holds almost 90,000 clones, roughly 89% seen once, with 1.5% to 2% in the top ten. The input for sequencing was CD4+ or CD8+ T cells sorted from blood, taken in a trial of the OX40 agonist ivuxolimab. These TCRs come from an adult with an advanced solid tumor such as melanoma, head and neck, liver or kidney cancer.

V is TRBV12-5 and J is TRBJ1-1; 7 bases align to TRBD1. The CDR3 length is 13 residues. J was trimmed by 1 base and V by 7 bases; bases with no gene match: 3. Germline CDR1 LGHNT, CDR2 FRNRAP. CDR3 sequence reads: CASEGQPNTEAFF. The CDR3 nucleotides are TGTGCTAGTGAGGGACAGCCGAACACTGAAGCTTTCTTT.

The chain joins TRBV6-5 to TRBJ2-5; 8 positions match TRBD2. V trimming: 2 bases; J trimming: 6 bases; junction bases outside the gene matches: 8. The CDR3 covers 15 residues. The germline CDR1 and CDR2 sequences are MNHEY and SVGAGI. The CDR3 protein is CASSYGRGTRKTQYF. CDR3 sequence (DNA): TGTGCCAGCAGTTACGGGCGGGGGACTAGGAAGACCCAGTACTTC.

The chain is built from TRBV6-6 and TRBJ2-1; 7 positions agree with TRBD1. Germline assignment: CDR1 MNHNY and CDR2 SVGAGI (reference sequence). V dropped 9 bases and J dropped 1; count of bases not matched to a gene: 9. This CDR3 region has 15 residues. The chain's CDR3 is CASIPSGQSYNEQFF. CDR3 sequence (DNA): TGTGCCAGTATTCCCTCGGGACAGTCCTACAATGAGCAGTTCTTC.

The chain employs TRBV7-3 and TRBJ2-3, with unresolved D. The CDR3 contains 15 residues. Per germline, CDR1 SGHTA and CDR2 FQGTGA. V lost 3 bases and J lost 0, with 10 bases in between. DNA of the CDR3: TGTGCCAGCAGCTTCGGGCAGTCTAGCACAGATACGCAGTATTTT. Amino acids: CASSFGQSSTDTQYF.

The chain uses TRBV7-2 and TRBJ2-5; weak D call: TRBD1 (5 bases). There are 15 residues in the CDR3. Germline lookup yields CDR1 SGHTA and CDR2 FQGNSA. The ends were cut back, 3 bases at V and 2 bases at J, with 13 bases in the middle. The CDR3: CASSLSGNYQETQYF. The DNA for the CDR3 is TGTGCCAGCAGCTTGTCAGGGAACTATCAAGAGACCCAGTACTTC.

V usage is TRBV23-1 and J usage is TRBJ2-7, with no clear D. TRBV23-1 is known as an ORF, though its function is uncertain. V was shortened by 1 base and J by 0 bases, with 7 bases between the two germline ends. The CDR3 sequence is 14 residues long. This CDR3 reads CASSQWASSYEQYF. As DNA, the CDR3 is TGCGCCAGCAGTCAATGGGCCAGCTCCTACGAGCAGTACTTC.

V usage is TRBV10-2 and J usage is TRBJ1-2; D gene uncertain. V lost 6 bases to trimming and J lost 2 bases, with 7 bases between them. CDR3 size: 12 residues. CDR1 is WSHSY and CDR2 is SAAADI in the germline V gene. The CDR3 DNA reads TGCGCCAGCAGGGACCCGAACTATGGCTACACCTTC. This translates into CASRDPNYGYTF.

This chain joins TRBV7-9 and TRBJ2-7, with D tentatively TRBD1 (7 bases). Germline CDR1 is SEHNR and CDR2 is FQNEAQ (reference sequence). This CDR3 is 14 amino acids long. Trimming cost V 11 bases and J 5 bases, with 22 bases left between them. The CDR3 DNA is TGTGCCGCCCTCGGAGGGGGCAATTGGGACGAGCAGTACTTC. Protein product: CAALGGGNWDEQYF.

The chain is built from TRBV11-1 and TRBJ2-7; a possible D gene is TRBD1 (6 bases). CDR3 length: 12 residues. Germline values: CDR1 SGHAT, CDR2 FQDESV (reference sequence). V was clipped by 5 bases and J by 3 bases, with 8 bases between them. As DNA, the CDR3 is TGTGCCAGCAGCCCGGACAGCTACGAGCAGTACTTC. Its protein product is CASSPDSYEQYF.

J is TRBJ2-3 and V is TRBV15, with 12 bases matching TRBD1. CDR3 length equals 17 residues. With V trimmed by 1 base and J by 5 bases, 7 bases remained unmatched. CDR1 is LNHNV and CDR2 is YYDKDF in the germline V gene (reference sequence). The CDR3 nucleotides are TGTGCCACCAGCAGAGTACCGGGACAGGGGGCCGGAGATACGCAGTATTTT. Amino acid sequence: CATSRVPGQGAGDTQYF.

V usage is TRBV25-1 and J usage is TRBJ1-4, with 10 nucleotides matching TRBD1. Trimming cost V 1 base and J 7 bases; bases outside gene matches: 6. CDR3 length: 16 amino acids. CDR1 and CDR2 from the germline V gene are MGHDK and SYGVNS. The CDR3 reads CASSEFEGTGVEKLFF. The CDR3 DNA sequence: TGTGCCAGCAGTGAATTTGAAGGGACAGGGGTTGAAAAACTGTTTTTT.

The rearrangement links TRBV2 to TRBJ1-3; no clear D. Trimming left V 5 bases short and J 4 bases short, with 6 bases between. The germline CDR1 and CDR2 sequences are SNHLY and FYNNEI. There are 12 residues in the CDR3. The CDR3 is CASSMGGNTIYF. CDR3 DNA: TGTGCCAGCAGTATGGGAGGAAACACCATATATTTT.